This T cell receptor (beta chain) was retrieved from a study of cytomegalovirus exposure and HLA in healthy donors. Amplification used 60 Vbeta primers and 13 Jbeta primers. Assay: immunoSEQ multiplex PCR; the TCRdb copy retains only in-frame clones and omits some. The repertoire holds roughly 70,000 clones, with 74% as singletons. The table lists this clone with a count of one. Antigen specificity is unknown. The CDR3 sequence is 10 residues long. V lost 0 bases, J lost 15 bases, and 8 bases lay in between. Germline V gene sequence: CDR1 SQVTM, CDR2 ANQGSEA. Whole-study findings and limits: Specific recognition of CMV antigens was confirmed in vitro for a few chains (all CMV-associated). There were some V segments, including TRBV6-2 and TRBV6-3, excluded as indistinguishable.

The sequence was obtained from a human donor in good health. The sample was PBMCs. V gene TRBV29-1 combines with J gene TRBJ1-4, with no clear D. The CDR3 is CSVEDREVFF. CDR3 bases: TGCAGCGTTGAAGACCGGGAGGTGTTTTTT.